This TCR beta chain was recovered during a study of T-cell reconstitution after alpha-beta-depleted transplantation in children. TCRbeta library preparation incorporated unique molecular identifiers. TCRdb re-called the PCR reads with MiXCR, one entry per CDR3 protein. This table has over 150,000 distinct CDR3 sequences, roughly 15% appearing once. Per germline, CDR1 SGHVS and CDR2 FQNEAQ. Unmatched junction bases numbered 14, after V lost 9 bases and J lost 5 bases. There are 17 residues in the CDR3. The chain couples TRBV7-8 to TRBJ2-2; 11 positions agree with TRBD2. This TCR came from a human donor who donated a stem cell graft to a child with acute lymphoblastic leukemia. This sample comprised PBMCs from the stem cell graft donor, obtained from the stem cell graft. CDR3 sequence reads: CASTTSLAGVETGELFF. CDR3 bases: TGTGCCAGTACAACTTCACTAGCGGGAGTTGAAACCGGGGAGCTGTTTTTT.